The 16 T cell receptor beta chains presented below share a single source sample, sequenced in a study of read filtering for tumor transcriptome and immune sequencing. The library was built from about 370 ng RNA with molecular barcoded adaptors for alpha/delta and beta/gamma chains. TCRdb analysed the reads with MiXCR anew, one entry per CDR3 protein. This sample yields around 44,000 distinct CDR3 sequences, of which 13% are seen a single time; approximately 28% belongs to the top ten. Sequencing input: a population of CD138-negative cells sorted from bone marrow. These receptor sequences come from a donor aged 40 or over with multiple myeloma.

The sample holds many counts of this clonotype. J is TRBJ1-4 and V is TRBV25-1; D possibly corresponds to TRBD1 (5 bases). The CDR3 totals 17 residues. The germline gives CDR1 MGHDK, CDR2 SYGVNS. The germline V and J ends were trimmed by 8 bases and 8 bases, with 27 bases remaining between them. The DNA of the CDR3 is TGTGCCAGCGCGACTCGGCAGGGTGGCCCTATCGGGGAAAAACTGTTTTTT. This translates into CASATRQGGPIGEKLFF.

This clonotype was seen ten or more times. This chain links TRBV28 with TRBJ2-5; 8 bases map to TRBD1. Germline CDR1 MDHEN, CDR2 SYDVKM. The CDR3 has 15 residues. V gave up 4 bases and J gave up 5 bases; unmatched junction bases: 9. Here the CDR3 DNA reads TGTGCCAGCAGTTCCCGGACAGGGAAAGGGGAGACCCAGTACTTC. It codes for CASSSRTGKGETQYF.

There are many counts of this clonotype. The genes are TRBV20-1 and TRBJ2-5; D is ambiguous. Between the trimmed V and J ends, which lost 6 bases and 3 bases, there was a span of 8 bases. Per the germline V gene, CDR1 is DFQATT and CDR2 is SNEGSKA (reference sequence). The CDR3 consists of 11 residues. This chain's CDR3 is CSAAPEETQYF. The CDR3 DNA reads TGCAGTGCAGCTCCCGAAGAGACCCAGTACTTC.

This clonotype was observed many times. The CDR3 spells CASSLSRAVVETQYF. The CDR3, as DNA: TGTGCCAGCAGCTTATCCAGGGCAGTAGTGGAGACCCAGTACTTC. The V call is TRBV7-2, the J call TRBJ2-5, with D possibly matching TRBD1 (5 bases). V shed 2 bases and J shed 5 bases, with 15 bases lying between them. The germline V gene encodes CDR1 SGHTA and CDR2 FQGNSA. The CDR3 is made up of 15 amino acids.

This clonotype was picked up many times. The chain recombines TRBV5-1 with TRBJ2-7; D gene unclear. This CDR3 has 12 residues. Germline V gene lookup returns CDR1 SGHRS and CDR2 YFSETQ. Trimming took off 0 bases at V and 4 bases at J, with 5 bases between the two ends. CDR3 coding DNA: TGCGCCAGCAGCTTGGGGGCGTACGAGCAGTACTTC. It is translated as CASSLGAYEQYF.

In this sample, this clonotype turned up many times. The CDR3 loop reads CSGRDRIRNEQFF. The DNA of the CDR3 is TGCAGCGGCCGGGACAGGATAAGGAATGAGCAGTTCTTC. The chain recombines TRBV29-1 with TRBJ2-1; 8 nucleotides match TRBD1. The length of the CDR3 is 13 residues. The V gene's germline CDR1 is SQVTM and CDR2 ANQGSEA. V shed 7 bases and J 7 bases; nucleotides not matched to a gene: 9.

For this clonotype: A far more abundant clone sits one base away, making this likely a read error. The rearrangement joins TRBV7-3 to TRBJ2-1, with D unresolved. Germline V gene sequence: CDR1 SGHTA, CDR2 FQGTGA. This CDR3 is 13 amino acids long. Written as DNA, the CDR3 is TGTGCCAGCAGCCAGAGCGTTTACAATGAGCAGCTCTTC. This encodes CASSQSVYNEQLF. The full variable domain, with the rest looked up from reference TRBV7-3 and TRBJ2-1, is GAGVSQTPSNKVTEKGKYVELRCDPISGHTALYWYRQSLGQGPEFLIYFQGTGAADDSGLPNDRFFAVRPEGSVSTLKIQRTERGDSAVYLCASSQSVYNEQLFGPGTRLTVL.

This clonotype was recorded many times. This chain joins TRBV5-4 and TRBJ2-1, with 7 positions matching TRBD1. Germline loops: CDR1 SGHNT, CDR2 YYREEE (reference sequence). The CDR3 has 16 amino acids. The V and J ends lost 4 bases and 7 bases, in that order; junction bases with no gene match: 14. The DNA of the CDR3 is TGTGCCAGCAGCCCAAGGAAGGGGGCAAGTGCGAATGAGCAGTTCTTC. Its protein is CASSPRKGASANEQFF.

Notes on this clonotype: Here the CDR3 omits its conserved ending phenylalanine or tryptophan, so a read error is the likely source. The V and J genes are TRBV19 and TRBJ2-1, with 11 bases that match TRBD2. V was pared by 8 bases and J by 2 bases, with 11 bases of the junction left unmatched. This CDR3 is built from 17 residues. Germline CDR1 LNHDA, CDR2 SQIVND (reference sequence). The CDR3 bases are TGTGCCAGTCGAATCGGGACTAGCGGATCGACCTACAATGAGCAGTTCGTC. It specifies CASRIGTSGSTYNEQFV.

This clonotype was recorded many times. This rearrangement joins TRBV19 to TRBJ1-5, with D perhaps TRBD1 (5 bases). The CDR3 loop spans 15 amino acids. V lost 8 bases, J lost 3 bases, and 17 bases lay in between. CDR1 and CDR2 from the germline V gene are LNHDA and SQIVND (reference sequence). CDR3 sequence reads: CASHRGEGLNQPQHF. CDR3 nucleotides: TGTGCCAGTCACCGGGGGGAGGGCCTCAATCAGCCCCAGCATTTT.

In its sample, this clonotype was seen many times. The CDR3 is CASSVGDTEAFF. The CDR3 coding sequence is TGTGCCAGCAGCGTAGGGGACACTGAAGCTTTCTTT. The chain couples TRBV2 to TRBJ1-1; perhaps TRBD1 as D (5 bases). Germline CDR1 is SNHLY and CDR2 is FYNNEI. Between the trimmed V and J ends, which lost 6 bases and 3 bases, there was a span of 8 bases. The CDR3 length is 12 residues.

On this clonotype itself: Given a much more abundant clone one base away, this may be a read error. This rearrangement joins TRBV6-4 to TRBJ1-1; possibly TRBD1 for D (6 bases). This CDR3 is built from 13 residues. Germline CDR1 is MRHNA and CDR2 is SNTAGT. CDR3 protein: CAGSIGGDAEAFF. Here the CDR3 DNA reads TGTGCCGGCAGTATAGGGGGGGACGCTGAAGCTTTCTTT.

This clonotype was seen many times. V usage is TRBV14 and J usage is TRBJ2-1, with D hard to call. CDR3 size: 14 residues. Germline CDR1 and CDR2: SGHDN and FVKESK. V was cut by 1 base and J by 2 bases, with 6 bases left in between. CDR3 in DNA: TGTGCCAGCAGCCAAGGCGCAGCCTACAATGAGCAGTTCTTC. Protein sequence: CASSQGAAYNEQFF.

A remark on this clonotype: Only one base separates this from a far larger clonotype, so it likely reflects a read error. This chain connects TRBV24-1 to TRBJ1-6; D remains unclear. Germline CDR1 reads KGHDR; CDR2 reads SFDVKD. This CDR3 is 13 amino acids long. CDR3 region: CATSDFTGGEAYF. For the CDR3, the DNA is TGTGCCACCAGTGATTTCACGGGAGGAGAAGCTTACTTT.

This clonotype was detected ten times or more. Given a far larger clone just one base away, this is likely a sequencing read error. The chain uses TRBV12-3 or TRBV12-4 and TRBJ2-1; no firm D call. The CDR3 is 13 residues long. The CDR3 DNA reads TGTGCCAGCAGTAGGAACCTCCACAATGGGCAGTTCTTC. Translating it yields CASSRNLHNGQFF.

This clonotype was observed a single time. It is likely a read error: a sequence one base away is far more abundant. The rearrangement joins TRBV7-8 to TRBJ1-1, with D unclear. Per germline, CDR1 SGHVS and CDR2 FQNEAQ. CDR3 size: 14 residues. Trimming took 1 base from V and 3 from J, leaving 9 bases between them. The CDR3 region is CASSLGFVDTEAFF. CDR3 DNA sequence: TGTGCCAGCAGCTTAGGTTTTGTGGACACTGAAGCTTTCTTT.